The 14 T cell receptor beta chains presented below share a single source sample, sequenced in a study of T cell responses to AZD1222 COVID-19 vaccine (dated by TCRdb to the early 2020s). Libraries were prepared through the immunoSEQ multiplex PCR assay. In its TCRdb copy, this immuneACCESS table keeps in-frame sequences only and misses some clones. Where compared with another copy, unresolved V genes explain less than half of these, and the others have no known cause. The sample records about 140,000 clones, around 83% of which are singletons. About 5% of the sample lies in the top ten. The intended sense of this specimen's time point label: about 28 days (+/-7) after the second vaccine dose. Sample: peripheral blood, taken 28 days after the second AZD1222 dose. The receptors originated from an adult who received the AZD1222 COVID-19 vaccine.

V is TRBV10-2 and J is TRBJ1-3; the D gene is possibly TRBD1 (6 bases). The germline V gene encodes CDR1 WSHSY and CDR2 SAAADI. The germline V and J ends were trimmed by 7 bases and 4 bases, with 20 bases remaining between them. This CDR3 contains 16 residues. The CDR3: CASTDRGHSGGNTIYF. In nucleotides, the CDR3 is TGCGCCAGCACCGATAGGGGACATAGCGGCGGAAACACCATATATTTT.

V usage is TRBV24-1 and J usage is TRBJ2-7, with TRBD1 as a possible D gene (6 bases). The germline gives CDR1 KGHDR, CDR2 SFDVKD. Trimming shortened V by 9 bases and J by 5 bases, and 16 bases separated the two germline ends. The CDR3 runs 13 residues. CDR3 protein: CATSRAGVHEQYF. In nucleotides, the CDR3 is TGTGCCACCTCGAGAGCAGGGGTCCACGAGCAGTACTTC.

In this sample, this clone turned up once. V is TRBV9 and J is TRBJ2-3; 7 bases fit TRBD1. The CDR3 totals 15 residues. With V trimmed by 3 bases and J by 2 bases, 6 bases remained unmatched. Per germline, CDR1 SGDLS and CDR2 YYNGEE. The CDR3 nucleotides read TGTGCCAGCAGCGCCTGGGACAGAGACACAGATACGCAGTATTTT. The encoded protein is CASSAWDRDTDTQYF.

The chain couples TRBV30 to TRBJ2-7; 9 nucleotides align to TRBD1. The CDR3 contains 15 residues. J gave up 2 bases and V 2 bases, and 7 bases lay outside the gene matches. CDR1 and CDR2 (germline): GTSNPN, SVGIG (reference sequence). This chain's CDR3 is CAWSWRDRDPYEQYF. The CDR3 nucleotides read TGTGCCTGGAGTTGGAGGGACAGGGACCCCTACGAGCAGTACTTC.

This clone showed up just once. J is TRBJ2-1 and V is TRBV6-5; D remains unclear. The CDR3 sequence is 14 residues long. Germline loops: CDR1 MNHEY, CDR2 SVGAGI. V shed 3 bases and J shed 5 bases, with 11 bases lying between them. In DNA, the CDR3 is TGTGCCAGCAGTTATGGGCCAGCCGACAATGAGCAGTTCTTC. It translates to CASSYGPADNEQFF.

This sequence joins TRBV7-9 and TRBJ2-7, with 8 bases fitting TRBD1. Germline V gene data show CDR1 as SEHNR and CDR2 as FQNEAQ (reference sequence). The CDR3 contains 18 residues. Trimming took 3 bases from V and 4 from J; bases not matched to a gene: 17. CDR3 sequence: CASSFRRGWTGPGYEQYF. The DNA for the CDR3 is TGTGCCAGCAGCTTCCGTCGTGGGTGGACAGGGCCGGGGTACGAGCAGTACTTC.

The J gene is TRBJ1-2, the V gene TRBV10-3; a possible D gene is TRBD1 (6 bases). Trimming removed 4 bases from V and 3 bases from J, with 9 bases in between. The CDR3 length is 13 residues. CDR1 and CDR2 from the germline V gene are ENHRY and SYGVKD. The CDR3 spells CAISVRGDYGYTF. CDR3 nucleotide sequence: TGTGCCATCAGTGTCAGGGGTGACTATGGCTACACCTTC.

CDR3 DNA: TGTGCCAGTAATCCCGGGACAGGGAACTATGGCTACACCTTC. It yields the protein CASNPGTGNYGYTF. This chain uses TRBV19 with TRBJ1-2, with TRBD1 identical over 9 bases. The V gene's germline CDR1 is LNHDA and CDR2 SQIVND (reference sequence). The CDR3 is 14 amino acids. With V trimmed by 7 bases and J by 2 bases, 5 bases remained unmatched.

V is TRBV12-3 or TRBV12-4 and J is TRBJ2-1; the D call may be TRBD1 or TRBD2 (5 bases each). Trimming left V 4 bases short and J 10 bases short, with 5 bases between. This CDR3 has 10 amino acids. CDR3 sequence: CASSWGEQFF. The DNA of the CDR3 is TGTGCCAGCAGTTGGGGGGAGCAGTTCTTC.

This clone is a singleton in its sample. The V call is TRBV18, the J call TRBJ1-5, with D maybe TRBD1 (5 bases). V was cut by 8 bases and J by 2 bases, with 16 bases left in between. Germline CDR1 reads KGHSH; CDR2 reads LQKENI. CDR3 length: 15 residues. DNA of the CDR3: TGTGCCAGCCAAGAGAAGGGAGGGGGCAATCAGCCCCAGCATTTT. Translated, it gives CASQEKGGGNQPQHF.

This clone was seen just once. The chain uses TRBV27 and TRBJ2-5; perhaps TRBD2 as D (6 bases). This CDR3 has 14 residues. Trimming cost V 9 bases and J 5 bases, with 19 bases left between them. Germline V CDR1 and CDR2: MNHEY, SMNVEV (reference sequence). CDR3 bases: TGTGCCAGTCGTCGTGGACTACCCTCGGAGACCCAGTACTTC. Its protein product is CASRRGLPSETQYF.

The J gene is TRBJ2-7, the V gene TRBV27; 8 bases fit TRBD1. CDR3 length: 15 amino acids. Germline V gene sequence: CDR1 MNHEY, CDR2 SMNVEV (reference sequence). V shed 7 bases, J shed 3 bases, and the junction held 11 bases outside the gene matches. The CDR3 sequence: CASILSADRGYEQYF. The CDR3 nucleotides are TGTGCCAGCATTCTCTCAGCAGACAGGGGCTACGAGCAGTACTTC.

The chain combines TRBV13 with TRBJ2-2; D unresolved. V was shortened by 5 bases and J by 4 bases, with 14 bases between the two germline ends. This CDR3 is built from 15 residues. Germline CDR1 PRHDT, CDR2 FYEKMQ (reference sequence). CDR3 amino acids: CASSKWTTFTGELFF. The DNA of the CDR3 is TGTGCCAGCAGCAAGTGGACCACTTTCACCGGGGAGCTGTTTTTT. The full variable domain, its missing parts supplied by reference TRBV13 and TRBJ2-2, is AAGVIQSPRHLIKEKRETATLKCYPIPRHDTVYWYQQGPGQDPQFLISFYEKMQSDKGSIPDRFSAQQFSDYHSELNMSSLELGDSALYFCASSKWTTFTGELFFGEGSRLTVL.

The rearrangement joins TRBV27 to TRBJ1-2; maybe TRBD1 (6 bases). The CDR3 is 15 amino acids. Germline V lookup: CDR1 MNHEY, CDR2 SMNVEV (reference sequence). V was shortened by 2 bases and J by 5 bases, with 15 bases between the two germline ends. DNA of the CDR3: TGTGCCAGCAGTTTAGACGGACCAGGGGAGTATGGCTACACCTTC. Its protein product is CASSLDGPGEYGYTF.